Sequencing of this TCR beta chain was carried out in a study of radiation and T cells in renal cell carcinoma. Using immunoSEQ multiplex PCR, the repertoire was profiled, and TCRdb retains in-frame clones only, with some absent. The sample carries over 60,000 clones, 70% to 90% recorded once. General study findings and limits: Baseline intratumoral clonotype presence is unknown without pretreatment biopsies.

J gave up 0 bases and V 1 base, and 8 bases lay outside the gene matches. This CDR3 contains 18 residues. Germline loops: CDR1 LGHNA, CDR2 YSLEER. Time point: blood 4 weeks post-SBRT, at nephrectomy. Described treatment: 15 Gy SBRT to primary tumor, nephrectomy 4 weeks later. As concerns this clone: Its antigen is unidentified.

The sequences come from blood, collected from a patient whose treatment included radiotherapy and nephrectomy. The genes are TRBV4-3 and TRBJ1-5, with 8 nucleotides matching TRBD1. This receptor was taken from a woman aged 55-70 years with renal cell carcinoma. The CDR3 DNA is TGCGCCAGCAGCCAAGCGTGGACAGGGTCTCATAGCAATCAGCCCCAGCATTTT. Amino acids: CASSQAWTGSHSNQPQHF.